A selection of T cell receptor beta chains follows, all from one sample in a study of cytomegalovirus exposure and HLA in healthy donors. Some clones are missing from TCRdb's copy, which holds only in-frame ones; the method was immunoSEQ multiplex PCR. The sample consists of 220,000 or so clones, roughly 70% of them appearing once. Sequenced input: PBMCs. The receptors here all came from a woman aged 25 to 39 in good health and CMV-seronegative. The CDR3 runs from the conserved cysteine through the conserved F or W. D genes are given only for firm matches. A row's size may be missing; if present it is once, few, many or a size class.

TRBV11-3	-	-	TRBJ2-1	TGTGACAGCAGCTTAGTCTCCCTAGCTGACTCCTACAATGAGCAGTTCTTC	CDSSLVSLADSYNEQFF
TRBV7-3	-	-	TRBJ1-6	TGTGCCAGCAGCTTAAACGGGAGCTCCTATAATTCACCCCTCCACTTT	CASSLNGSSYNSPLHF
TRBV14	once	-	TRBJ1-3	TGTGCCAGCAGCCCGGATGGGGGGAGCTCTGGAAACGCCATATATTTT	CASSPDGGSSGNAIYF
TRBV7-2	-	TRBD2	TRBJ2-7	TGTGCCAGCAGACTCGGGGGGGGAACCGAGCAGTACTTC	CASRLGGGTEQYF
TRBV11-2	-	TRBD1	TRBJ1-1	TGTGCCAGCAGCCCAGGGGGCGGGACCACTGAAGCTTTCTTT	CASSPGGGTTEAFF
TRBV9	-	TRBD2	TRBJ2-5	TGTGCCAGCAGCGTAAGTGGGGGGACCGTTCGGGAGGCCCAGTACTTC	CASSVSGGTVREAQYF
TRBV11-3	-	TRBD2	TRBJ2-1	TGTGCCAGCAACAAGCGGGGGGGCCCCAATGAGCAGTTCTTC	CASNKRGGPNEQFF
TRBV6-1	few	-	TRBJ2-1	TGTGCCAGCAGTGATATAGCGTACAATGAGCAGTTCTTC	CASSDIAYNEQFF
TRBV19	-	TRBD1	TRBJ2-4	TGTGCCAGTAGTATAGGACAGGGTTTGGCCAAAAACATTCAGTACTTC	CASSIGQGLAKNIQYF
TRBV19	-	-	TRBJ1-4	TGTGCCAGTAGTATAGGACGGGGGAATAATGAAAAACTGTTTTTT	CASSIGRGNNEKLFF
TRBV4-1	few	TRBD1	TRBJ2-7	TGCGCCAGCAGCCAAGACGTCTTAGGACAGGGCTACGAGCAGTACTTC	CASSQDVLGQGYEQYF
TRBV5-5	-	TRBD2	TRBJ2-5	TGTGCCATCAGCTGGGGGACTAGCGGGAGAGGCGGTATGGAGACCCAGTACTTC	CAISWGTSGRGGMETQYF
TRBV15	-	TRBD1	TRBJ1-4	TGTGCCACCAGCAGAGATCGGGGGACAGCGGAGATCGAAGAAAAACTGTTTTTT	CATSRDRGTAEIEEKLFF
TRBV19	few	-	TRBJ1-1	TGTGCCAGTAGTATGGGGCTGACTGAAGCTTTCTTT	CASSMGLTEAFF
TRBV7-9	-	-	TRBJ1-4	TGTGCCAGCAGCTTAGGGACTTCTGTGTTTGCAACTAATGAAAAACTGTTTTTT	CASSLGTSVFATNEKLFF
TRBV6-5	-	-	TRBJ2-7	TGTGCCAGCAGTTACACAGGGCTTCCATCCTACGAGCAGTACTTC	CASSYTGLPSYEQYF
TRBV5-1	-	-	TRBJ1-5	TGCGCCAGCAGCTTGGCCCCAGGGTACAGCAATCAGCCCCAGCATTTT	CASSLAPGYSNQPQHF
TRBV6-5	-	-	TRBJ1-1	TGTGCCAGCAGTGAAGATCCGGGTAATAGAGCTTTCTTT	CASSEDPGNRAFF
TRBV10-1	-	-	TRBJ1-5	TGCGCCAGCAGACCGGGATTCAATCAGCCCCAGCATTTT	CASRPGFNQPQHF
TRBV19	-	TRBD2	TRBJ2-1	TGTGCCAGTAGCATCGGGACTAGCACTTACAATGAGCAGTTCTTC	CASSIGTSTYNEQFF
TRBV11-2	-	TRBD1	TRBJ2-3	TGTGCCAGCAGCTTAGGGACAGGGGGTCGCACAGATACGCAGTATTTT	CASSLGTGGRTDTQYF
TRBV6-5	-	-	TRBJ2-3	TGTGCCAGCAGTTACGGGGCTAGCGGCACAGATACGCAGTATTTT	CASSYGASGTDTQYF
TRBV30	few	TRBD2	TRBJ2-5	TGTGCCTGGAGTCGGACTAGCGGGAGGGCATCGGAGACCCAGTACTTC	CAWSRTSGRASETQYF
TRBV30	-	TRBD1	TRBJ1-2	TGTGCCTGGAGTGTACTAGGGGACAGGGCGATTTTGAACTATGGCTACACCTTC	CAWSVLGDRAILNYGYTF
TRBV7-9	-	TRBD1	TRBJ1-4	TGTGCCAGCAGCTCACAGGGGACTCTTAATGAAAAACTGTTTTTT	CASSSQGTLNEKLFF
TRBV10-1	-	-	TRBJ2-3	TGCGCCAGCAGTGAGTCTACAGGTTGGGCCTCGAGGTGGTATTTT	CASSESTGWASRWYF
TRBV5-1	-	-	TRBJ2-7	TGCGCCAGCAGCTCCCTGAGTAGCTCCTACGAGCAGTACTTC	CASSSLSSSYEQYF
TRBV19	-	-	TRBJ1-2	TGTGCCAGTAGTATAGATCGAGCGGCTGCATTTTATGGCTACACCTTC	CASSIDRAAAFYGYTF
TRBV6-1	-	TRBD2	TRBJ2-7	TGTGTCCCACCTGCGGGAGGTTACGAGCAGTACTTC	CVPPAGGYEQYF
TRBV7-3	-	-	TRBJ1-3	TGTGCCAGCAGTCCCGGACAGACCTCTGGAAACACCATATATTTT	CASSPGQTSGNTIYF
TRBV7-3	few	-	TRBJ1-2	TGTGCCAGCAGCCCCTCCCCTAACCAGGGGGGCTACACCTTC	CASSPSPNQGGYTF
TRBV7-8	few	TRBD1	TRBJ2-5	TGTGCCAGCGACCGTCCGGGACAGGGGAGGGGAGAGACCCAGTACTTC	CASDRPGQGRGETQYF
TRBV6-1	-	-	TRBJ1-6	TGTGCCAGCCGAGAGGATTCCCCCCTCCACTTT	CASREDSPLHF
TRBV7-3	few	TRBD2	TRBJ2-5	TGTGCCAGCAGCTTAAGGGCTAGCGGGGGGTACGAGACCCAGTACTTC	CASSLRASGGYETQYF
TRBV7-9	-	-	TRBJ1-3	TGTGCCAGCAGCTTAGCAACCGGGGGCTCTGGAAACACCATATATTTT	CASSLATGGSGNTIYF
TRBV6-1	once	-	TRBJ2-6	TGTGCCAGCAGAGACACCTTCTCTGGGGCCAACGTCCTGACTTTC	CASRDTFSGANVLTF
TRBV7-9	once	-	TRBJ2-7	TGTGCCAGCAGTCTAGGAACTTCTCTTTACGAGCAGTACTTC	CASSLGTSLYEQYF
TRBV15	-	TRBD1	TRBJ2-3	TGTGTCACCAGCAGAGGCCCACAGGGGACGAGCACAGATACGCAGTATTTT	CVTSRGPQGTSTDTQYF
TRBV6-1	few	TRBD1	TRBJ1-2	TGTGCCAGCAGTCGAACAGGGGGCACCTATGGCTACACCTTC	CASSRTGGTYGYTF
TRBV27	-	-	TRBJ2-1	TGTGCCAGCACCACAAACAGGGTTCGGGATGAGCAGTTCTTC	CASTTNRVRDEQFF
TRBV12-5	-	TRBD2	TRBJ2-1	TGTGCTAGTGGTTACTCTAGCGGGTCGAGCTCCTACAATGAGCAGTTCTTC	CASGYSSGSSSYNEQFF
TRBV5-4	-	TRBD2	TRBJ2-5	TGTGCCAGCAGTCTGACTAGCGTGGGAGAGACCCAGTACTTC	CASSLTSVGETQYF
TRBV19	-	TRBD1	TRBJ1-5	TGTGCCAGTAGTATTCAAGCCGGGACAGGAGGGTTCAATCAGCCCCAGCATTTT	CASSIQAGTGGFNQPQHF
TRBV23-1	few	-	TRBJ2-2	TGCGCCAGTCCTGGCAACAGGGCGACCGGGGAGCTGTTTTTT	CASPGNRATGELFF
TRBV30	-	-	TRBJ1-6	TGTGCCTGGAGTGTACCGACATCCTCCTATAATTCACCCCTCCACTTT	CAWSVPTSSYNSPLHF
TRBV19	-	TRBD1	TRBJ1-5	TGTGCCAGTAGTCCTCTGACAGGGTCTAGCAATCAGCCCCAGCATTTT	CASSPLTGSSNQPQHF
TRBV18	-	-	TRBJ2-5	TGTGCCAGCTCGGCAGGGGTAAAGAGTTCCCAAGAGACCCAGTACTTC	CASSAGVKSSQETQYF
TRBV19	-	TRBD1	TRBJ2-1	TGTGCCAGTAGTATTTGGCGACAGGGTGGTAATGAGCAGTTCTTC	CASSIWRQGGNEQFF
TRBV5-6	-	-	TRBJ1-5	TGTGCCAGCAGCTTGGGAGGGAACAATCAGCCCCAGCATTTT	CASSLGGNNQPQHF
TRBV30	-	TRBD1	TRBJ1-6	TGTGCCACTCAGGGGGCCGACAATTCACCCCTCCACTTT	CATQGADNSPLHF
TRBV6-1	-	-	TRBJ2-7	TGTGCCAGCGATAGACAGGCGGCCGGCGAGCAGTACTTC	CASDRQAAGEQYF
TRBV7-9	-	-	TRBJ1-2	TGTGCCAGCAGCCCACCGTGGACAGCAAACTATGGCTACACCTTC	CASSPPWTANYGYTF